Only a few counts were recorded for the clone carrying this T cell receptor beta chain. Its target is not known. Treatment given: roughly 10-day PBMC culture with coronavirus spike peptide pools or control peptides (ViraFEST assay). The Oncomine TCR Beta short-read assay was applied to DNA of cultured CD4+ T cells. TCRdb passed the PCR reads through MiXCR, listing each CDR3 protein once. Of fewer than 20,000 distinct CDR3 sequences in the sample, 54% were seen once. Trimming took off 7 bases at V and 5 bases at J, with 17 bases between the two ends. This CDR3 contains 15 residues. The germline V gene has CDR1 MNHNS and CDR2 SASEGT. The record originates from a study of vaccination and CD4 T cells after COVID-19. The wider study: Comprising six males and four females, the convalescent participants counted two Hispanic individuals among them. Overlapping spike peptides served as the stimulus for the cells. These peptides came from SARS-CoV-2 and from the common cold coronaviruses HCoV-NL63, HCoV-OC43 and HCoV-229E. Study results and limitations: The rise in median SARS-CoV-2-reactive clonotypes, from roughly 22 to 38, was not significant. The researchers studied relatively few convalescent patients and omitted early post-infection timepoints.

This clonotype was obtained from a human donor who had recovered from COVID-19. The sequenced material came from CD4+ T cells from blood, cultured in vitro. The gene calls are TRBV6-1 and TRBJ2-2; a weak D match, TRBD1 (6 bases). CDR3 sequence reads: CASINEGDMTGELFF. The CDR3 DNA reads TGTGCCAGCATCAACGAGGGGGATATGACCGGGGAGCTGTTTTTT.